This T cell receptor (beta chain) was observed in a study of blood T cell repertoires in COVID-19. Study background: The analysed material was cDNA or gDNA that came from T cells, B-cell-depleted T cells, or PBMCs.

In the original analysis: The authors estimated nucleated cell counts from reference gene primer amplification. Sequenced by immunoSEQ multiplex PCR; TCRdb stores in-frame clones only, minus some. The V and J calls and clone size are taken from that table; D and trimming were inferred from the DNA. Of fewer than 150,000 clones in the sample, around 87% are singletons; the top ten hold over 5%. The receptor was isolated from a human donor in a cohort sampled during active COVID-19. Material for sequencing was peripheral blood.

The DNA for the CDR3 is TGTGCCAGCAGCTCGACAGGGACCAATCAGCCCCAGCATTTT. Protein sequence: CASSSTGTNQPQHF. This chain uses TRBV5-5 with TRBJ1-5, with 7 bases identical to TRBD1. V gave up 3 bases and J gave up 3 bases; unmatched junction bases: 3. The CDR3 has 14 amino acids. Germline V lookup: CDR1 SGHKS, CDR2 YYEKEE (reference sequence).